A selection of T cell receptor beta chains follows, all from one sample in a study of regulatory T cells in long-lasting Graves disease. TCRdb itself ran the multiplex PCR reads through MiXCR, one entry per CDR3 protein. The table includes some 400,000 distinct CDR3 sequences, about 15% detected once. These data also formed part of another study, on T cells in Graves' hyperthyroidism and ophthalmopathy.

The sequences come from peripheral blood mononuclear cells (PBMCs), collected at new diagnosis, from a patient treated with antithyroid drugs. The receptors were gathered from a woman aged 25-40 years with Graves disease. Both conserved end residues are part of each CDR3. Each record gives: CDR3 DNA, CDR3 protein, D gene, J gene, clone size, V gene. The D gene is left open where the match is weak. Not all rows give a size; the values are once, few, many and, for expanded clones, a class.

TGTGCCAGCAGCTTACCCCGCGAGACCCAGTACTTC	CASSLPRETQYF	NA	TRBJ2-5	many	TRBV7-9
TGCGCCAGCCAAACCGGGACAGGGGGCGAGCAGTACTTC	CASQTGTGGEQYF	TRBD1	TRBJ2-7	NA	TRBV5-1
TGTGCCACCAGTGATTTGAGGAGGGACACTGAAGCTTTCTTT	CATSDLRRDTEAFF	NA	TRBJ1-1	NA	TRBV24-1
TGTGCCAGCAGCTCCTCACCTAGCGGGAGCGGTAGCGAGCAGTACTTC	CASSSSPSGSGSEQYF	TRBD2	TRBJ2-7	many	TRBV7-2
TGTGCCAGCACGGGCGGGTCCCCAGATACGCAGTATTTT	CASTGGSPDTQYF	NA	TRBJ2-3	NA	TRBV27
TGTGCCAGCAGCCGACCGGGACACTACTATGGCTACACCTTC	CASSRPGHYYGYTF	NA	TRBJ1-2	NA	TRBV12-3/TRBV12-4
TGTGCCAGCAGAGTACAGGGGGCGCTGGGCTATGGCTACACCTTC	CASRVQGALGYGYTF	TRBD1	TRBJ1-2	many	TRBV28
TGTGCCAGCAGCCTCGCCCGGAGTGGGGAAAAACTGTTTTTT	CASSLARSGEKLFF	NA	TRBJ1-4	NA	TRBV27
TGCGCCAGCAGCCAATTACGACCCAGCCAGGGGATCTACGAGCAGTACTTC	CASSQLRPSQGIYEQYF	NA	TRBJ2-7	many	TRBV2
TGTGCCAGCAGTTATACCCAGGGGGGGGCCTACGAGCAGTACTTC	CASSYTQGGAYEQYF	NA	TRBJ2-7	NA	TRBV6-2/TRBV6-3
TGTGCCAGCAGGGGGCCCAGGGGGGGGGAGGGCCTGGAGACCCAGTACTTC	CASRGPRGGEGLETQYF	NA	TRBJ2-5	NA	TRBV25-1
TGTGCCAGCAGCTTGGGCCTACAGGGGATCTCCTACGAGCAGTACTTC	CASSLGLQGISYEQYF	TRBD1	TRBJ2-7	NA	TRBV5-5
TGTGCCAGCAGCTTAGTACTGGCCTACAATGAGCAGTTCTTC	CASSLVLAYNEQFF	NA	TRBJ2-1	NA	TRBV7-9
TGTGCCAGCAGCCAACGGACAGGGTTGGACACCATATATTTT	CASSQRTGLDTIYF	TRBD1	TRBJ1-3	NA	TRBV7-8
TGTGCCAGCAGCCCCGACGGGCGTCACTCCTACGAGCAGTACTTC	CASSPDGRHSYEQYF	NA	TRBJ2-7	many	TRBV11-2
TGTGCCAGCCGGGCGGGACTAGCGGGCTACAATGAGCAGTTCTTC	CASRAGLAGYNEQFF	TRBD2	TRBJ2-1	few	TRBV4-2
TGTGCCAGCAGCTCCACCGGGACTAGCGGGAGTAAGACCCAGTACTTC	CASSSTGTSGSKTQYF	TRBD2	TRBJ2-5	many	TRBV7-8
TGTGCCAGCAGTTATGATAGGTTCGGGACAATGTTTTTT	CASSYDRFGTMFF	NA	TRBJ1-4	NA	TRBV6-2/TRBV6-3
TGTGCCAGCAGTCCCCGCAATCTAGCGGGAGGGAAAAAGTTCTTC	CASSPRNLAGGKKFF	TRBD2	TRBJ2-1	many	TRBV27
TGTGCCAGCAGGCCCGACAGTTTGAACACTGAAGCTTTCTTT	CASRPDSLNTEAFF	NA	TRBJ1-1	few	TRBV6-1
TGTGCCAGCTCACTGGCCGCGGATAATCAGCCCCAGCATTTT	CASSLAADNQPQHF	NA	TRBJ1-5	few	TRBV18
TGTGCCAGCAGCTTCGGGGGCGGAGAGACCCAGTACTTC	CASSFGGGETQYF	NA	TRBJ2-5	many	TRBV11-3
TGTGCCAGCAGTCTCCAGGGGGCGTCCACTGAAGCTTTCTTT	CASSLQGASTEAFF	TRBD1	TRBJ1-1	many	TRBV3-1
TGTGCCAGCAGTTTATCTGTTGCCGCAGATACGCAGTATTTT	CASSLSVAADTQYF	NA	TRBJ2-3	NA	TRBV27
TGTGCCAGCAGTTTGGCGGGAGGAGTGGAAGATACGCAGTATTTT	CASSLAGGVEDTQYF	TRBD2	TRBJ2-3	NA	TRBV12-3/TRBV12-4
TGTGCCAGCAGTGCGGGACAGGGGGCCACAGATACGCAGTATTTT	CASSAGQGATDTQYF	TRBD1	TRBJ2-3	medium-sized	TRBV28
TGTGCCAGCACTTTACGGGTAGGAGAGACCCAGTACTTC	CASTLRVGETQYF	NA	TRBJ2-5	many	TRBV6-1
TGCGCCAGCAGCCAAGACCGAGCGAGGAATGAGCAGTTCTTC	CASSQDRARNEQFF	NA	TRBJ2-1	few	TRBV4-1
TGTGCCAGCAGTTACGGGACAGGAAGGATGGCTTTCTTT	CASSYGTGRMAFF	TRBD1	TRBJ1-1	many	TRBV6-9
TGTGCCAGCAGCCCCGAGCGGGCAGACAATGAGCAGTTCTTC	CASSPERADNEQFF	NA	TRBJ2-1	many	TRBV7-2
TGTGCCAGCGTGATGTGGACTAGCAAGTCAGATACGCAGTATTTT	CASVMWTSKSDTQYF	TRBD2	TRBJ2-3	many	TRBV11-2
TGCAGTGCTAGAGTTTATAGCAATCAGCCCCAGCATTTT	CSARVYSNQPQHF	NA	TRBJ1-5	NA	TRBV20-1
TGTGCCAGCAGCCGCATACAGGGGACTGAAGCTTTCTTT	CASSRIQGTEAFF	TRBD1	TRBJ1-1	many	TRBV3-1
TGCAGTGCTAGAGATCTGGACAGGAACATTCTGGGGAACACCATATATTTT	CSARDLDRNILGNTIYF	TRBD1	TRBJ1-3	NA	TRBV20-1
TGTGCCAGCAGGGATGAGTTGAACACTGAAGCTTTCTTT	CASRDELNTEAFF	NA	TRBJ1-1	NA	TRBV2
TGTGCCAGCAGCTTAGAGGGGGGGGGCCCCGTCTATGGCTACACCTTC	CASSLEGGGPVYGYTF	NA	TRBJ1-2	many	TRBV7-2
TGTGCCAGCAGCCCGGGACAGGGGGCGGTATTTGCCAAAAACATTCAGTACTTC	CASSPGQGAVFAKNIQYF	TRBD1	TRBJ2-4	few	TRBV7-2
TGTGCCAGCAGCCCCAGGACAGGGGGCACCTACGAGCAGTACTTC	CASSPRTGGTYEQYF	TRBD1	TRBJ2-7	many	TRBV7-2
TGTGCCAGCAGCTACCAGGTCCTTAGCAATCAGCCCCAGCATTTT	CASSYQVLSNQPQHF	NA	TRBJ1-5	many	TRBV5-5
TGTGCCACCAGTGATCCCAGGGGTGGGTATGAAAAACTGTTTTTT	CATSDPRGGYEKLFF	NA	TRBJ1-4	NA	TRBV24-1
TGCGCCAGCAGCTTCGATCGGACTAGCGGGAGGGGCACAGATACGCAGTATTTT	CASSFDRTSGRGTDTQYF	TRBD2	TRBJ2-3	few	TRBV5-1
TGTGCCAGCAGCTTAGAGGACCGACGGAATTCACCCCTCCACTTT	CASSLEDRRNSPLHF	NA	TRBJ1-6	NA	TRBV7-8
TGCGCCAGCAGCCTTGGGGCTAACCAAGAGACCCAGTACTTC	CASSLGANQETQYF	NA	TRBJ2-5	many	TRBV4-1
TGTGCCAGCAGTAGCCCGACAGGCGGAAATTCACCCCTCCACTTT	CASSSPTGGNSPLHF	NA	TRBJ1-6	many	TRBV28
TGTGCCAGCAGCCAAAGTCAGGGTTCGTTCTACGAGCAGTACTTC	CASSQSQGSFYEQYF	NA	TRBJ2-7	many	TRBV3-1
TGCGCCAGCAGCTTGGAAGTCGGCAGCCTAGGGGGGGCCGAAGCTTTCTTT	CASSLEVGSLGGAEAFF	NA	TRBJ1-1	many	TRBV5-1
TGTGCCAGCAGACAGACAGGGGCGAGCAATCAGCCCCAGCATTTT	CASRQTGASNQPQHF	TRBD1	TRBJ1-5	many	TRBV2
TGTGCCAGTAGACCCCGCGGTTGGGGCATGAACACTGAAGCTTTCTTT	CASRPRGWGMNTEAFF	NA	TRBJ1-1	NA	TRBV19
TGCAGCGTTTATACAGGGAGAATCACCGGGGAGCTGTTTTTT	CSVYTGRITGELFF	NA	TRBJ2-2	NA	TRBV20-1
TGTGCCAGCAGTGGACTAGCCACCTACAATGAGCAGTTCTTC	CASSGLATYNEQFF	TRBD2	TRBJ2-1	many	TRBV2